This TCR beta chain was obtained from a study of cytomegalovirus exposure and HLA in healthy donors. Donors came from a validation cohort of about 110 subjects, distinct from the first 666-subject cohort. TCRdb keeps only in-frame clones here, not all; method: immunoSEQ multiplex PCR. In the table there are about 310,000 clones, roughly 88% of which are singletons. Of note for this clone: Antigen: not known.

Regarding the study as a whole: Reports credit the classifier with highly specific, highly sensitive diagnosis of cytomegalovirus status. The authors listed approximately 160 TCR beta chains as cytomegalovirus-associated. Rare TCR sequences dominated, though some public TCRs recurred in many donors.

The source of this sequence is a young man in good health and CMV-seronegative. The specimen sequenced was PBMCs.

In DNA form, the CDR3 reads TGCGCCAGCAGCCAAGCCCCGCCGGGGGGATACAATGAGCAGTTCTTC. Amino acids: CASSQAPPGGYNEQFF. The V gene is TRBV4-3, the J gene TRBJ2-1; 7 bases are a match to TRBD2. The J segment lost 4 bases and the V segment lost 1 base, leaving 7 bases of the junction unmatched. CDR1 LGHNA and CDR2 YSLEER come from the germline V gene. This CDR3 region has 16 residues.